Shown below are 8 T cell receptor beta chains from a single sample sequenced in a study of untreated major depressive disorder. The assay was immunoSEQ multiplex PCR, and TCRdb's table has in-frame clones only and misses some. Here the sample spans about 21,000 clones, roughly 86% being singletons. Sequenced material: CD4+ T cells from PBMCs. The receptors were sampled from a middle-aged woman in good health.

V gene TRBV11-1 combines with J gene TRBJ1-2, with D possibly TRBD1 on 6 matching bases. CDR3 length: 14 residues. Trimming took 4 bases from V and 7 from J, leaving 16 bases between them. Germline CDR1 is SGHAT and CDR2 is FQDESV (reference sequence). CDR3: CASSSPGGLGGYTF. The CDR3 bases are TGTGCCAGCAGCTCTCCGGGGGGCCTCGGTGGCTACACCTTC.

V is TRBV6-6 and J is TRBJ2-5; D gene ambiguous. Trimming stripped 7 bases from V and 1 base from J, with 16 bases between. CDR1 is MNHNY, CDR2 SVGAGI, per germline (reference sequence). This CDR3 has 15 amino acids. The CDR3 DNA sequence: TGTGCCAGCACCCCACACGGTGAGATCCAAGAGACCCAGTACTTC. It specifies CASTPHGEIQETQYF.

V and J are TRBV5-1 and TRBJ2-3, with 9 bases fitting TRBD1. Trimming removed 3 bases from V and 0 bases from J; junction bases left unmatched: 2. CDR1 and CDR2 (germline): SGHRS, YFSETQ. The CDR3 has 15 amino acids. CDR3 amino acids: CASSSGQGSTDTQYF. CDR3 sequence (DNA): TGCGCCAGCAGCTCCGGACAGGGGAGCACAGATACGCAGTATTTT.

The CDR3 is CASSVGVFYTF. CDR3 sequence (DNA): TGTGCCAGCAGTGTTGGGGTCTTTTACACCTTC. The chain is built from TRBV2 and TRBJ1-2; D gene ambiguous. The CDR3 extends over 11 amino acids. CDR1 is SNHLY and CDR2 is FYNNEI in the germline V gene. Trimming pared 4 bases from V and 11 bases from J, leaving 11 bases between.

The J gene is TRBJ2-5, the V gene TRBV7-9; D remains ambiguous. CDR1 is SEHNR and CDR2 is FQNEAQ in the germline V gene (reference sequence). V lost 1 base and J 1 base, leaving 4 bases between the germline ends. CDR3 size: 13 residues. The CDR3 DNA reads TGTGCCAGCAGCTTAGACAGCCAAGAGACCCAGTACTTC. Encoded protein: CASSLDSQETQYF.

The chain has TRBV10-1 and TRBJ2-7; a possible D gene is TRBD2 (5 bases). The germline V gene has CDR1 WNHNN and CDR2 SYGVQD (reference sequence). The V end was cut by 4 bases, the J end by 6 bases, with 16 bases between. The length of the CDR3 is 14 residues. The chain's CDR3 is CASSGSGSGGEQYF. The CDR3 coding sequence is TGCGCCAGCAGTGGTTCGGGGTCAGGTGGCGAGCAGTACTTC.

The J gene is TRBJ2-7, the V gene TRBV28; tentatively, D is TRBD2 (5 bases). This CDR3 contains 12 residues. Per germline, CDR1 MDHEN and CDR2 SYDVKM. Trimming cost V 5 bases and J 7 bases, with 12 bases left between them. Written as DNA, the CDR3 is TGTGCCAGCAGTATACCCCCGGGGGAGCAGTACTTC. This gives the protein CASSIPPGEQYF.

The DNA of the CDR3 is TGCGCCAGCAGCATGGTTCCCAATCAGCCCCAGCATTTT. Translation: CASSMVPNQPQHF. The chain uses TRBV5-1 and TRBJ1-5; D gene uncertain. Trimming left V 4 bases short and J 3 bases short, with 8 bases between. Germline values: CDR1 SGHRS, CDR2 YFSETQ. CDR3 size: 13 residues.